The rows below give T cell receptor beta chains drawn from one sample of a study of T cell responses to AZD1222 COVID-19 vaccine. Measured with immunoSEQ multiplex PCR; TCRdb has only the in-frame clones, and not every one. The sample has around 150,000 clones, approximately 94% seen once. The sample in question was peripheral blood, obtained on day 0 of AZD1222 vaccination. These receptors were taken from an adult in good health. The CDR3 runs from the conserved cysteine through the conserved F or W. Each record gives: D gene, clone size, J gene, V gene, CDR3 DNA, CDR3 protein. The D gene is left open where the match is weak. Rows may omit the clone size; those that give it use once, few, many or a size class.

-	-	TRBJ1-6	TRBV7-3	TGTGCCAGCAGCTCCGGGGCAAATTCACCCCTCCACTTT	CASSSGANSPLHF
-	-	TRBJ2-3	TRBV11-2	TGTGCCAGCAGCTTGGGGAACACAGATACGCAGTATTTT	CASSLGNTDTQYF
-	-	TRBJ1-2	TRBV24-1	TGTGCCACCAGTGAGGGACAAGGCTATGGCTACACCTTC	CATSEGQGYGYTF
TRBD1	-	TRBJ1-3	TRBV23-1	TGCGCCAGCAGTCGCGACGGGACAGGGGGCATTGGAAACACCATATATTTT	CASSRDGTGGIGNTIYF
-	-	TRBJ2-4	TRBV10-1	TGCGCCAGCAGTGAGAGTCGGGGGATTAAAAACATTCAGTACTTC	CASSESRGIKNIQYF
TRBD1	-	TRBJ1-1	TRBV5-4	TGTGCCAGCACCTACAGGGGGGACACTGAAGCTTTCTTT	CASTYRGDTEAFF
TRBD2	-	TRBJ2-2	TRBV5-1	TGCGCCAGCAGCTCGACCACGGGACTAGCGGGGGGGAGCCGGGAGCTGTTTTTT	CASSSTTGLAGGSRELFF
TRBD2	-	TRBJ2-2	TRBV7-2	TGTGCCAGCAGCCATAACGGGGGGGCCCCCGGGGAGCTGTTTTTT	CASSHNGGAPGELFF
-	once	TRBJ1-3	TRBV7-9	TGTGCCAGCAGCTTCAGGGTTGGAAACACCATATATTTT	CASSFRVGNTIYF
TRBD2	-	TRBJ2-1	TRBV14	TGTGCCAGCAGGAGTAGCGGGAGCCGTAGCTCCTACAATGAGCAGTTCTTC	CASRSSGSRSSYNEQFF
-	-	TRBJ1-2	TRBV24-1	TGTGCCACCAGTCCAGGTGGGGGGGACGGCTACACCTTC	CATSPGGGDGYTF
-	-	TRBJ1-3	TRBV2	TGTGCCAGCAGTGGTGGGAGGAGCTCTGGAAACACCATATATTTT	CASSGGRSSGNTIYF
-	-	TRBJ1-5	TRBV19	TGTGCCAGTAGTATAGACAGAGGGGATCAGCCCCAGCATTTT	CASSIDRGDQPQHF
-	once	TRBJ2-5	TRBV7-2	TGTGCCAGCAGCTTAGAAGCGCAAGAGACCCAGTACTTC	CASSLEAQETQYF
TRBD1	-	TRBJ1-5	TRBV18	TGTGCCAGCTCACTGGGACAGGGAGATCAGCCCCAGCATTTT	CASSLGQGDQPQHF
-	-	TRBJ2-1	TRBV18	TGTGCCAGCTCACCACGTCAGGGCTACAATGAGCAGTTCTTC	CASSPRQGYNEQFF
TRBD2	-	TRBJ2-1	TRBV6-5	TGTGCCAGCAACGGGGGGGGCAATGAGCAGTTCTTC	CASNGGGNEQFF
TRBD1	-	TRBJ2-1	TRBV5-1	TGCGCCAGAAAGACAGGGGACAATGAGCAGTTCTTC	CARKTGDNEQFF
-	-	TRBJ1-3	TRBV2	TGTGCCAGCAGAACAAGGGTTCCCGGAAACACCATATATTTT	CASRTRVPGNTIYF
TRBD2	once	TRBJ2-1	TRBV5-1	TGCGCCAGCAGCGTGAGACTAGCGGGGACCAATGAGCAGTTCTTC	CASSVRLAGTNEQFF
-	once	TRBJ1-1	TRBV10-3	TGTGCCATCAGTGAAGACACTGAAGCTTTCTTT	CAISEDTEAFF
-	-	TRBJ1-2	TRBV6-5	TGTGCCAGCAGCCCCGGGAATGGCTACACCTTC	CASSPGNGYTF
TRBD1	-	TRBJ1-6	TRBV28	TGTGCCAGCAGTCCAATGGGACAGGGAAATTCACCCCTCCACTTT	CASSPMGQGNSPLHF
-	-	TRBJ2-6	TRBV2	TGTGCCAGCAGGGAGTCCTCCGGGACACTAGGCTCTGGGGCCAACGTCCTGACTTTC	CASRESSGTLGSGANVLTF
-	-	TRBJ2-4	TRBV19	TGTGCCAGTAGTACACGGATCCCCGGAGGAACCAAAAACATTCAGTACTTC	CASSTRIPGGTKNIQYF
-	-	TRBJ1-6	TRBV6-1	TGTGCCAGCAGTGGCGGGGATTCACCCCTCCACTTT	CASSGGDSPLHF
-	-	TRBJ1-5	TRBV19	TGTGCCAGTAGTATAAAATATAGCAATCAGCCCCAGCATTTT	CASSIKYSNQPQHF
TRBD1	-	TRBJ1-2	TRBV2	TGTGCCAGCAGCGAACGACCCGGACAGGGGAGTGGCTACACCTTC	CASSERPGQGSGYTF
-	-	TRBJ2-3	TRBV15	TGTGCCACCAGCAGAGATCCTAGAGTAGGCACAGATACGCAGTATTTT	CATSRDPRVGTDTQYF
-	-	TRBJ1-2	TRBV4-1	TGCGCCAGCAGCCAAGTTTCGGCGTTCTCCTACACCTTC	CASSQVSAFSYTF
TRBD2	once	TRBJ2-1	TRBV9	TGTGCCAGCAGCATAGCGGGAACAAATTGGGATGAGCAGTTCTTC	CASSIAGTNWDEQFF
-	-	TRBJ2-1	TRBV18	TGTGCCAGCTCACCTATGGACAGAGCCTCCTACAATGAGCAGTTCTTC	CASSPMDRASYNEQFF
-	-	TRBJ1-1	TRBV28	TGTGCCAGCAGCAGTAACACTGAAGCTTTCTTT	CASSSNTEAFF
-	-	TRBJ2-2	TRBV2	TGTGCCAGCAGTGTGCTCGGACCCAACACCGGGGAGCTGTTTTTT	CASSVLGPNTGELFF
TRBD1	-	TRBJ1-6	TRBV5-4	TGTGCCAGCAAACGTGGACAGGGAGGTATTAGCTCCTATAATTCACCCCTCCACTTT	CASKRGQGGISSYNSPLHF
-	-	TRBJ1-1	TRBV5-4	TGTGCCAGCACCGTTAATCCATCGAACACTGAAGCTTTCTTT	CASTVNPSNTEAFF
-	-	TRBJ2-5	TRBV5-6	TGTGCCAGCAGCTTGTTTTATACAGGGAAAGAGACCCAGTACTTC	CASSLFYTGKETQYF
TRBD1	-	TRBJ2-3	TRBV4-1	TGCGCCAGCAGCCAAGGGGGAGGTGATGGACAGGGTTTTAGAGATACGCAGTATTTT	CASSQGGGDGQGFRDTQYF
-	-	TRBJ2-5	TRBV2	TGTGCCAGCAGTGGGAAGACCCAGTACTTC	CASSGKTQYF
TRBD1	-	TRBJ2-1	TRBV7-2	TGTGCCAGCAGCCCGGGACAGACTTACAATGAGCAGTTCTTC	CASSPGQTYNEQFF
-	-	TRBJ2-1	TRBV29-1	TGCAGCGTTCCCGTGCGCCGGGACTTCCCTCTGTTCTTC	CSVPVRRDFPLFF
-	-	TRBJ2-1	TRBV6-5	TGTGCCAGCAGCCCCGGGAACGGGGGTGAGCAGTTCTTC	CASSPGNGGEQFF
TRBD2	-	TRBJ2-3	TRBV5-1	TGCGCCAGCAGCTTGGGACTAGCGGGAGCAGATACGCAGTATTTT	CASSLGLAGADTQYF
-	-	TRBJ1-6	TRBV7-2	TGTGCCAGCAGCTGGACATCTTCCAATTCACCCCTCCACTTT	CASSWTSSNSPLHF
-	-	TRBJ1-2	TRBV10-2	TGCGCCAGCATCCGAATGGGGGGACTCTATGGCTACACCTTC	CASIRMGGLYGYTF
TRBD1	-	TRBJ2-3	TRBV6-5	TGTGCCAGCAGTTTTCAGGGGGCTGGAGATACGCAGTATTTT	CASSFQGAGDTQYF
TRBD1	-	TRBJ1-5	TRBV14	TGTGCCAGCAGCCTACAGGGGGCAAATCAGCCCCAGCATTTT	CASSLQGANQPQHF
-	-	TRBJ1-2	TRBV11-2	TGTGCCAGCAGCCCGCGGACCGGGAAGGGTGGCTACACCTTC	CASSPRTGKGGYTF
TRBD1	-	TRBJ1-2	TRBV27	TGTGCCAGCAGTCCCGGGACAGGGTTCGATTTTCGGGGTGGCTACACCTTC	CASSPGTGFDFRGGYTF
-	-	TRBJ2-1	TRBV19	TGTGCCAGTAGTACTCCGGGACAAGAGCAGTTCTTC	CASSTPGQEQFF
-	-	TRBJ2-1	TRBV7-9	TGTGCCAGCATCTTAGGGGGGAGCTCCTACAATGAGCAGTTCTTC	CASILGGSSYNEQFF
TRBD1	-	TRBJ1-2	TRBV5-1	TGCGCCAGCAGCTTGGGAACGACAGGGAATGGCTACACCTTC	CASSLGTTGNGYTF
TRBD2	-	TRBJ2-5	TRBV4-1	TGCGCCAGCAGGCCCTCCGGGACTAGCGGGGGGGGCCAAGAGACCCAGTACTTC	CASRPSGTSGGGQETQYF
-	once	TRBJ1-1	TRBV6-2/TRBV6-3	TGTGCCAGCAGTTACCAGGCCGCGAACACTGAAGCTTTCTTT	CASSYQAANTEAFF
TRBD1	-	TRBJ1-3	TRBV7-2	TGTGCCAGCGGAGCCCGACAGGGAAGCTCTGGAAACACCATATATTTT	CASGARQGSSGNTIYF
TRBD2	-	TRBJ2-5	TRBV4-2	TGTGCCAGCAGCCCGACTAGCGGTGGGGAGACCCAGTACTTC	CASSPTSGGETQYF
-	-	TRBJ1-5	TRBV15	TGTGCCACCAGCAGGCTAAAGGTCCAGGGGCCCTCGGGGAGCCAGCATTTT	CATSRLKVQGPSGSQHF